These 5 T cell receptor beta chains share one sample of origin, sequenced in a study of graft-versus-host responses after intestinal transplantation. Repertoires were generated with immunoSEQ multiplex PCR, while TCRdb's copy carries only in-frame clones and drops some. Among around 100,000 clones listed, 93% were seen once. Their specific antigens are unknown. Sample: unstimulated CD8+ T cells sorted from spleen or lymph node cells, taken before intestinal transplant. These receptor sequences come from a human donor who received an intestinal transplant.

The CDR3 sequence: CASSTMVGDSYEQYF. In nucleotides, the CDR3 is TGTGCCAGCAGCACGATGGTGGGTGACTCCTACGAGCAGTACTTC. The chain joins TRBV5-4 to TRBJ2-5; D unclear. The end of the DNA fits TRBJ2-7 better, so the J call may be wrong. Germline V gene lookup returns CDR1 SGHNT and CDR2 YYREEE (reference sequence). The CDR3 loop spans 15 amino acids.

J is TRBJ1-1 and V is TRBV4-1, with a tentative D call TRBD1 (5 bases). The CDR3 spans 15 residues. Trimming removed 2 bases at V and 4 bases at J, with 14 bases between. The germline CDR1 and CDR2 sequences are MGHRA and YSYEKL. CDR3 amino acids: CASSQFRVVGTEAFF. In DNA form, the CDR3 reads TGCGCCAGCAGCCAATTCAGGGTAGTGGGCACTGAAGCTTTCTTT.

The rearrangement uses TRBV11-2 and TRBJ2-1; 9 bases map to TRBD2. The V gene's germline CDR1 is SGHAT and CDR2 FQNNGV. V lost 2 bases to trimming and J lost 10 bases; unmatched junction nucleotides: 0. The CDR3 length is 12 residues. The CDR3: CASSLTSGEQFF. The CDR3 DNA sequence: TGTGCCAGCAGCTTAACTAGCGGGGAGCAGTTCTTC. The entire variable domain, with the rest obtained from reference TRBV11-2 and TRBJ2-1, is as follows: EAGVAQSPRYKIIEKRQSVAFWCNPISGHATLYWYQQILGQGPKLLIQFQNNGVVDDSQLPKDRFSAERLKGVDSTLKIQPAKLEDSAVYLCASSLTSGEQFFGPGTRLTVL.

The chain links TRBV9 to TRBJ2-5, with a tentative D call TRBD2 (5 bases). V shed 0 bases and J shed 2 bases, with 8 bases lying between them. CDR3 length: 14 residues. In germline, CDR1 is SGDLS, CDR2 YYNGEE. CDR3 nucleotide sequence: TGTGCCAGCAGCGTAGCGGGGTCACAAGAGACCCAGTACTTC. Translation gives CASSVAGSQETQYF. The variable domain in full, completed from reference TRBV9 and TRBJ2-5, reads DSGVTQTPKHLITATGQRVTLRCSPRSGDLSVYWYQQSLDQGLQFLIQYYNGEERAKGNILERFSAQQFPDLHSELNLSSLELGDSALYFCASSVAGSQETQYFGPGTRLLVL.

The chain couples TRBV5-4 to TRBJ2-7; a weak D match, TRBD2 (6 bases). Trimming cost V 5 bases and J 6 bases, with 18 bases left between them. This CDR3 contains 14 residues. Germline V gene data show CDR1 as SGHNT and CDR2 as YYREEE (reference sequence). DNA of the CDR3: TGTGCCAGCAGTTCGCAAGGCGGGGCCATCGAGCAGTACTTC. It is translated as CASSSQGGAIEQYF. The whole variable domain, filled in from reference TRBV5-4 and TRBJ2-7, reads ETGVTQSPTHLIKTRGQQVTLRCSSQSGHNTVSWYQQALGQGPQFIFQYYREEENGRGNFPPRFSGLQFPNYSSELNVNALELDDSALYLCASSSQGGAIEQYFGPGTRLTVT.